This T cell receptor beta chain stems from a study of T-cell memory formation after mild COVID-19. On the study more broadly: Largely, the TCR clusters proved donor specific.

General study findings and limits: Contracting CD8+ clones were enriched in EMRA, CD4+ mainly in CM and EM.

TCRdb used MiXCR to reprocess the 5' RACE reads, holding one entry per CDR3 protein. The data contain 80,000 to 130,000 distinct CDR3 sequences, around 10% of them singletons. CDR3 length: 17 residues. Germline V gives CDR1 SGHDT, CDR2 YYEEEE. The V gene end was trimmed by 5 bases and the J gene end by 0 bases; junction bases not matched to a gene: 6. This clonotype has just a few counts. No antigen is known for it. This TCR was recovered from a man aged 18 to 29 who had mild COVID-19 (a few samples of this study predate the infection). Cell type and time point are not known. Sample: PBMCs or a T cell subset sorted from them (not recorded which). The rearrangement joins TRBV5-6 to TRBJ2-1; 12 nucleotides match TRBD1. The CDR3 reads CASSSPGQGASYNEQFF. CDR3 nucleotides: TGTGCCAGCAGTAGCCCGGGACAGGGGGCCTCCTACAATGAGCAGTTCTTC.